The clone carrying this T cell receptor beta chain was picked up one time. What it binds is unknown. Clones were read by immunoSEQ multiplex PCR, and TCRdb kept only the in-frame ones, dropping some. This repertoire shows 20,000 to 25,000 clones, roughly 90% found once; its top ten account for 5.7%. Losses at the gene ends were 4 bases for V and 8 bases for J; bases not matched to a gene: 7. This CDR3 region has 14 residues. CDR1 SGHNT and CDR2 YYREEE come from the germline V gene (reference sequence). The data stem from a study of a mutant IDH1 vaccine in newly diagnosed glioma. Looking at the study overall: The vaccination schedule gave patients eight doses in weeks 1, 3, 5, 7, 11, 15, 19 and 23. Either 4-6 weeks after radiotherapy alone or alongside temozolomide, vaccination was begun.

Study-level results: Among top peripheral T cell clonotypes, changes seemed unrelated to pseudoprogression.

Time point: week 11, during vaccination. Every single dose of the vaccine, 300 ug of mutant IDH1 20-mer peptide, came with topical imiquimod. The V and J genes are TRBV5-4 and TRBJ1-3; 9 bases match TRBD1. The sample consisted of PBMCs, taken from a glioma patient whose treatment included an IDH1 peptide vaccine. The clonotype comes from a woman between 40 and 50 years old with glioma. CDR3 residues: CASSHDRGGDTIYF. The DNA of the CDR3 is TGTGCCAGCAGCCATGACAGGGGGGGTGACACCATATATTTT.